This T cell receptor beta chain comes out of a study of T-cell reconstitution after alpha-beta-depleted transplantation in children. Comments on this clonotype: What it recognizes is unknown.

Findings of the study overall: About two months after transplant, alpha-beta T cells reportedly came from several hundred expanded graft clones. One year post-transplant, T-cell counts and diversity were largely derived from T cells produced anew. Certain patients had high TCRbeta diversity at day 60, and it came from recipient T cells and thymic progenitors that survived.

Preparation of the TCRbeta library used unique molecular identifiers. One entry per CDR3 protein results from TCRdb running MiXCR on the PCR reads. This sample has around 580,000 distinct CDR3 sequences, with under 25% found just once. The V gene end was trimmed by 5 bases and the J gene end by 9 bases; junction bases not matched to a gene: 11. The CDR3 extends over 15 amino acids. Germline CDR1 SGHNT, CDR2 YENEEA. This rearrangement joins TRBV11-3 to TRBJ2-1; 9 bases map to TRBD2. This TCR derives from a boy under three years old who had a stem cell transplant for acute myeloid leukemia, so the T cells may come from the graft donor. Sequencing was performed on PBMCs, mostly from graft donor cells, taken 360 days after TCRalphabeta/CD19-depleted stem cell transplant. The CDR3 here is CASSPSGGIRSEQFF. Here the CDR3 DNA reads TGTGCCAGCAGCCCCAGCGGGGGGATACGGAGTGAGCAGTTCTTC.